The rows below give T cell receptor beta chains drawn from one sample of a study of coeliac disease. TCRdb's copy holds only in-frame clones and misses some; the assay was immunoSEQ multiplex PCR. The sample holds 7,000 or so clones, around 65% seen once. Sequenced sample: lamina propria lymphocytes from the gut. The source of these receptors is a man between 50 and 59 years old with active celiac disease. Each CDR3 is given without its conserved first and last residue.

v_call	cdr3_aa
TRBV29-1	SVEGGAYGYT
TRBV6-5	ASSSVGGIMTDTQY
TRBV2	ASTGGGYGYT
TRBV6-1	ASSGGQGFEKLF
TRBV5-1	ASSLGVVDRAYEQY
TRBV6-5	ASSYSSRGLWH
TRBV30	AWSGLGNTIY
TRBV5-1	ASSKEGQDREAF
TRBV4-1	ASSQTAGLSPYGYT
TRBV18	ASSRQGAEAF
TRBV11-3	ASSLDLDRGVEETQY
TRBV4-2	ASSQEALAGTGELF
TRBV4-1	ASSQEKEREYSNEQF
TRBV2	ASSAGGTEAF
TRBV6-5	ASSYSGVYTEAF
TRBV4-1	ASSQDPGGPIMNTEAF
TRBV4-1	ASSQGGTGGLNTQY
TRBV28	ASERQANSPLH
TRBV5-1	ASSLGGLAGGTTDTQY
TRBV4-2	ASSQDPSGGALETQY